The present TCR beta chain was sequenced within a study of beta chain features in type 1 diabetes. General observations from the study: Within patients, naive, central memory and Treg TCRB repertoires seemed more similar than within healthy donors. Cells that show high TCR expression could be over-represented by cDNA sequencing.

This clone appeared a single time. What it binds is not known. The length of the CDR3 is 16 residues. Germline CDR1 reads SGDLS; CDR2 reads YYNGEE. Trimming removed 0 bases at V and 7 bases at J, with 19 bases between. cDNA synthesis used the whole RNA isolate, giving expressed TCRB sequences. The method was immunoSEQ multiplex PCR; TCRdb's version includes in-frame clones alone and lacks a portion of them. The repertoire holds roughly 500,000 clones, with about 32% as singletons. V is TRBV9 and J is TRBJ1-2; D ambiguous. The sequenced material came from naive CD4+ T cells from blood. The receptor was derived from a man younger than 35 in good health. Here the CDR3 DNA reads TGTGCCAGCAGCGTAGAAATTCGGTTGGAGGGTACTGGCTACACCTTC. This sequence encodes CASSVEIRLEGTGYTF.